This T cell receptor (beta chain) was documented in a study of blood T cell repertoires in COVID-19. CDR1 and CDR2 (germline): LNHDA, SQIVND (reference sequence). The CDR3 length is 13 residues. With 5 bases removed from V and 3 bases from J, the gap between germline ends came to 9 bases. Some clones are missing from TCRdb's copy, which holds only in-frame ones; the method was immunoSEQ multiplex PCR. There are 200,000 to 250,000 clones in the sample; about 79% occur only once, and about 9% lies in the top ten. The material sequenced was peripheral blood. The clonotype comes from a man aged 50-60 years with active or convalescent COVID-19. The gene calls are TRBV19 and TRBJ2-3, with D possibly matching TRBD1 (5 bases). The CDR3, as DNA: TGTGCCAGTAGTCAGGGTTTGACAGATACGCAGTATTTT. Residues: CASSQGLTDTQYF.